This T cell receptor (beta chain) was recovered during a study of technical replicates of blood from a handful of donors (dated by TCRdb to the late 2010s). Library preparation employed the immunoSEQ multiplex PCR assay. TCRdb took this table from immuneACCESS and kept in-frame rearrangements with V and J called. Such tables lack part of the clones; where checked against another copy, unresolved V genes explain under half of the gap, and the rest is unexplained. The sample contains about 76,000 clones, 65% to 90% of them found a single time. In total, the top ten clones hold approximately 5% of the sample. The CDR3 measures 13 amino acids from cysteine to phenylalanine. Only the CDR3 portion is preserved as DNA: 39 bases, with reading frame beginning at the first base. V is cut back by 4 bases and J by 9 bases, with 7 bases in the junction unmatched. Per the germline V gene, LGHNA is the CDR1 and YSLEER is the CDR2.

As to this clone: It has no known antigen specificity. No per-base quality is available; no much larger clone lies one base away.

Sequencing used PBMCs. The sequence derives from a human donor in good health. Some clones in this sample may be carry-over from other donors' samples. Recombination connected TRBV4-3 to TRBJ2-5, with TRBD1 identical over 8 junction bases. The nucleotide sequence is given as TGCGCCAGCAGCCCAGGGACAGGCGAGGCCCAGTACTTC. This codes for CASSPGTGEAQYF.